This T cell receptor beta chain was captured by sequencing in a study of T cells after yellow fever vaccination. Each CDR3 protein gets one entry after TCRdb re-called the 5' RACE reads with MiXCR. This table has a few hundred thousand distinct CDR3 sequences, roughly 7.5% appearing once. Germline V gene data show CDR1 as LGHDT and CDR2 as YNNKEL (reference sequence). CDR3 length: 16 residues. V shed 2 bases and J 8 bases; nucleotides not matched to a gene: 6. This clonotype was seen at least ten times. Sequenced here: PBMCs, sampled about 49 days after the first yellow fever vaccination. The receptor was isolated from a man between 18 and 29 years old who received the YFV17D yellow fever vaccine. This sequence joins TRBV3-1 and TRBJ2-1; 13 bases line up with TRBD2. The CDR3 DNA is TGTGCCAGCAGCCAACAAACTAGCGGGGGGGCCTATGAGCAGTTCTTC. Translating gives CASSQQTSGGAYEQFF.